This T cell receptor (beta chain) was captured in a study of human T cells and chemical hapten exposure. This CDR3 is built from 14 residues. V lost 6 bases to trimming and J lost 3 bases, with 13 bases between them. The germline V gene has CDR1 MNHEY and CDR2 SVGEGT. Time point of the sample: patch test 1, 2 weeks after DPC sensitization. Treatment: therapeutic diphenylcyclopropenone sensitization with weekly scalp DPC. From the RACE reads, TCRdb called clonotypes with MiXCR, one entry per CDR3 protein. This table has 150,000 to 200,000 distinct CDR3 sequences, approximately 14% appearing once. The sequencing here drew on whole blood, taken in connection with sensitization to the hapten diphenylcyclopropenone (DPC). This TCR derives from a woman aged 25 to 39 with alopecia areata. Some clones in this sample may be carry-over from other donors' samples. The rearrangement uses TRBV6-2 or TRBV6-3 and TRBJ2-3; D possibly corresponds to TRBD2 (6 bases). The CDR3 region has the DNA TGTGCCAGCAGCCTGACTAGACTAACAGATACGCAGTATTTT. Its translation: CASSLTRLTDTQYF.